Sequencing of this T cell receptor beta chain was carried out in a study of post-analysis software for immune sequencing data. Unique molecular identifiers had been added to the TCR beta cDNA libraries. Approximately 500,000 cDNA molecules were recovered from an input of roughly 0.85 to 10 million T cells. TCRdb ran MiXCR on the PCR reads and lists one entry per CDR3 protein. Seen here are around 500,000 distinct CDR3 sequences, around 31% observed once, and the top ten hold around 6%. Study conclusions and caveats: Same-batch preparations were strongly co-clustered by F measure. The normalized Chao1 diversity of multiple sclerosis patients was significantly lower than that of controls. A few TRBV segments occurring more often in patients than controls included TRBV5-6, TRBV5-1 and TRBV20-1.

This clonotype was picked up a small number of times. Its antigen is unidentified. V lost 7 bases to trimming and J lost 0 bases, with 10 bases between them. This CDR3 region has 13 residues. The germline V gene encodes CDR1 SQVTM and CDR2 ANQGSEA. The chain employs TRBV29-1 and TRBJ2-4, with D perhaps TRBD1 or TRBD2 (6 bases each). The sample consisted of blood. The TCR originated in a girl aged 2-17 years with multiple sclerosis. The CDR3 reads CSAGGGAKNIQYF. The CDR3 nucleotides read TGCAGCGCTGGAGGGGGAGCCAAAAACATTCAGTACTTC.